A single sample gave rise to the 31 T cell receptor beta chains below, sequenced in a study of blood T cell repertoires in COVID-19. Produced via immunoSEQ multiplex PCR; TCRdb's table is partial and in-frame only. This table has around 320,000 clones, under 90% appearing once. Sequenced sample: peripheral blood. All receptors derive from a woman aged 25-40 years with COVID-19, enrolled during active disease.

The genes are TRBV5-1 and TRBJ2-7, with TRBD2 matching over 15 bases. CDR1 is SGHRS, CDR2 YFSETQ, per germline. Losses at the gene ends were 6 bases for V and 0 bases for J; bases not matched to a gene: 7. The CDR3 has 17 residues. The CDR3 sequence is CASNPGLAGGSSYEQYF. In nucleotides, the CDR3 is TGCGCCAGCAACCCGGGACTAGCGGGGGGCAGCTCCTACGAGCAGTACTTC. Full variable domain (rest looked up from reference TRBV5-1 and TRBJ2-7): KAGVTQTPRYLIKTRGQQVTLSCSPISGHRSVSWYQQTPGQGLQFLFEYFSETQRNKGNFPGRFSGRQFSNSRSEMNVSTLELGDSALYLCASNPGLAGGSSYEQYFGPGTRLTVT.

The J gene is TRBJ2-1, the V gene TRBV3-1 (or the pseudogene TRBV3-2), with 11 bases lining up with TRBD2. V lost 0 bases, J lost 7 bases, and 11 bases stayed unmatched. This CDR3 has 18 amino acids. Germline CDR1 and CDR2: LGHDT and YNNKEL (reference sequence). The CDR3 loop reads CASSQDIVVAGGRNEQFF. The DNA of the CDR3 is TGTGCCAGCAGCCAAGATATAGTGGTAGCGGGGGGGAGGAATGAGCAGTTCTTC.

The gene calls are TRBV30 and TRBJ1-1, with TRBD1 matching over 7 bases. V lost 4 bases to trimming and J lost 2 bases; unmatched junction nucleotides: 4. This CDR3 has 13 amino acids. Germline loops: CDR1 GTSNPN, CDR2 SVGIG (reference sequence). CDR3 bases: TGTGCCTGGAATAACAGGGGAAACACTGAAGCTTTCTTT. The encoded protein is CAWNNRGNTEAFF.

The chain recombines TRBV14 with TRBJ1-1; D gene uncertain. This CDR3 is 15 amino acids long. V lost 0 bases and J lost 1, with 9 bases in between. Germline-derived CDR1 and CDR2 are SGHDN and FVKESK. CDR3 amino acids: CASSQDFGGNTEAFF. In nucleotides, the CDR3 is TGTGCCAGCAGCCAAGATTTTGGCGGGAACACTGAAGCTTTCTTT.

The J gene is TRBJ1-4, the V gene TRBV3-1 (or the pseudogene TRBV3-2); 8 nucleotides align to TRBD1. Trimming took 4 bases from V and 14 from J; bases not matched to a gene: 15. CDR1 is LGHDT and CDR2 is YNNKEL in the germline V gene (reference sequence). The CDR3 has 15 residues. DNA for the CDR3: TGTGCCAGCAGCCCTACCGGGACAGGCCCTTTTCACCTGTTTTTT. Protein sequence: CASSPTGTGPFHLFF.

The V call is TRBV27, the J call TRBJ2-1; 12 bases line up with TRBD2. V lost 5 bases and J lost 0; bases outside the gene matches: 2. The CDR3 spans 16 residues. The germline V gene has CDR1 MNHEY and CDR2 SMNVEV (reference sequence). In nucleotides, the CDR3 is TGTGCCAGCAGTGAACTAGCGGGGGGCTCCTACAATGAGCAGTTCTTC. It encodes CASSELAGGSYNEQFF.

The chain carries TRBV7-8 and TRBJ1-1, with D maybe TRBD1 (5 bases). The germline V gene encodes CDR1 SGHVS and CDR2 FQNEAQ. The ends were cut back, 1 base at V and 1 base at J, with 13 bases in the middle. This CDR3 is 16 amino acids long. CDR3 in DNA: TGTGCCAGCAGCTTAGGAGGTAGTGGGGCGAACACTGAAGCTTTCTTT. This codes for CASSLGGSGANTEAFF.

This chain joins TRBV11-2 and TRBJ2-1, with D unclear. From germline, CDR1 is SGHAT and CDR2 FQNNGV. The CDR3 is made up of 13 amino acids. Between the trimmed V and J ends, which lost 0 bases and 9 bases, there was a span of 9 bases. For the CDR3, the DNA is TGTGCCAGCAGCTTAGACCCCACTCGTGAGCAGTTCTTC. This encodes CASSLDPTREQFF.

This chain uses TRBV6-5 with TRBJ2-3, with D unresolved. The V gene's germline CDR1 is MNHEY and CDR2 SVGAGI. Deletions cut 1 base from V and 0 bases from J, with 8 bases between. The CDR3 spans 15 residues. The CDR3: CASSYYSRSTDTQYF. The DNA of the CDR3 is TGTGCCAGCAGTTACTACAGCAGGAGCACAGATACGCAGTATTTT.

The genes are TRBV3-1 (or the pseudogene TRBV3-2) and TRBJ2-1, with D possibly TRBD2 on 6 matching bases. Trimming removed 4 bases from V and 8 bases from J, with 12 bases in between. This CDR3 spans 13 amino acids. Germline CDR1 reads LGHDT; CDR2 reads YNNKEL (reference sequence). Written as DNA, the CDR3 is TGTGCCAGCAGCCGGTGGCGGGATGATGAGCAGTTCTTC. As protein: CASSRWRDDEQFF.

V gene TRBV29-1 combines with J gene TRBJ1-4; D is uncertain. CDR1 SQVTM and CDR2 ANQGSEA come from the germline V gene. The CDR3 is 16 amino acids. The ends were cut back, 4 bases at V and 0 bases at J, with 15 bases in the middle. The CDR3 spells CSVGSFPTATNEKLFF. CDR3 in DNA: TGCAGCGTTGGCTCCTTCCCAACGGCAACTAATGAAAAACTGTTTTTT.

CDR3 sequence reads: CASSPPFDFFQKTSGANVLTF. For the CDR3, the DNA is TGTGCCAGCAGCCCTCCCTTTGACTTCTTTCAAAAGACCTCTGGGGCCAACGTCCTGACTTTC. V is TRBV28 and J is TRBJ2-6; D is undetermined. CDR1 MDHEN and CDR2 SYDVKM come from the germline V gene. This CDR3 has 21 amino acids. Trimming pared 6 bases from V and 0 bases from J, leaving 27 bases between.

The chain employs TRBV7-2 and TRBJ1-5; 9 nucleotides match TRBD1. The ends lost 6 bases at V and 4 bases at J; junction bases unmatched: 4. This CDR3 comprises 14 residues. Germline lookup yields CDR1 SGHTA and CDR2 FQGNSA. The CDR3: CASRPGTGNQPQHF. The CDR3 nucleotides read TGTGCCAGCAGACCAGGGACAGGGAATCAGCCCCAGCATTTT.

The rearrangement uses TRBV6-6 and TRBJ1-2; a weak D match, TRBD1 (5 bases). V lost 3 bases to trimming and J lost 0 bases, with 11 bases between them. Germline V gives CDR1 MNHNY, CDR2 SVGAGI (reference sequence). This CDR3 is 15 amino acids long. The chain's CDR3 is CASSYFGATNYGYTF. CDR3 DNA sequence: TGTGCCAGCAGTTATTTTGGGGCCACTAACTATGGCTACACCTTC.

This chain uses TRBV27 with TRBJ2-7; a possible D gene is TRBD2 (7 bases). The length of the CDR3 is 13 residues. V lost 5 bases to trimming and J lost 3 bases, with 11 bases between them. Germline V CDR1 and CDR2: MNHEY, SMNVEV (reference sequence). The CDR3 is CASSRGGYYEQYF. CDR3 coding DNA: TGTGCCAGCAGTCGCGGGGGCTACTACGAGCAGTACTTC.

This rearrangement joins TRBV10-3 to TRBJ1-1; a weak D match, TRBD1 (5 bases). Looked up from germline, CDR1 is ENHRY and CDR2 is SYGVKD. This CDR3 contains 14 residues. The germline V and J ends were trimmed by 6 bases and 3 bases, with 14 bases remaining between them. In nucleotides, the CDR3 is TGTGCCATCAGGGGGACGGCGGGGGACACTGAAGCTTTCTTT. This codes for CAIRGTAGDTEAFF.

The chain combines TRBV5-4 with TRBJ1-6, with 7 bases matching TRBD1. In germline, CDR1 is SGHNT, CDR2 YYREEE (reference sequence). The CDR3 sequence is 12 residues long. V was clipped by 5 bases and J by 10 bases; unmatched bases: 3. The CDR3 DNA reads TGTGCCAGCAGGAGGGACAGCTCACCCCTCCACTTT. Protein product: CASRRDSSPLHF.

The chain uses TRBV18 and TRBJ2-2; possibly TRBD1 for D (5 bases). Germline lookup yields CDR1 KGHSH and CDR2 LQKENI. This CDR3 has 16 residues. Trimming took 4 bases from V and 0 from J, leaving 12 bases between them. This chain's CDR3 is CASSQVPQANTGELFF. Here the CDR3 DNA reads TGTGCCAGCTCACAGGTCCCACAGGCGAACACCGGGGAGCTGTTTTTT. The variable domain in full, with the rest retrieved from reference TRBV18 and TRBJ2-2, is NAGVMQNPRHLVRRRGQEARLRCSPMKGHSHVYWYRQLPEEGLKFMVYLQKENIIDESGMPKERFSAEFPKEGPSILRIQQVVRGDSAAYFCASSQVPQANTGELFFGEGSRLTVL.

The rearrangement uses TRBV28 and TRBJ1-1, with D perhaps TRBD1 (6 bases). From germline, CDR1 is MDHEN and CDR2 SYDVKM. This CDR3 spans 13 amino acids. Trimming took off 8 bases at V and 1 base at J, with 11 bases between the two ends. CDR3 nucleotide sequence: TGTGCCAGCCGGGGGGGCTCGAACACTGAAGCTTTCTTT. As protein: CASRGGSNTEAFF.

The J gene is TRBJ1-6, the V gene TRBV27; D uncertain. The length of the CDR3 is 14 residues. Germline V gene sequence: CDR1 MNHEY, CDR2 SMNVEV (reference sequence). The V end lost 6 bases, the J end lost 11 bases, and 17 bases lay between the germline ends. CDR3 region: CASRLPLEGTPLHF. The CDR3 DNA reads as TGTGCCAGCAGGTTACCTCTGGAGGGAACACCCCTCCACTTT.

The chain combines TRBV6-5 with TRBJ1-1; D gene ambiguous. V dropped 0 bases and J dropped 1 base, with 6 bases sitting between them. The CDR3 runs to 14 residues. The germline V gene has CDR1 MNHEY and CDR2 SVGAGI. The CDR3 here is CASSYSTPNTEAFF. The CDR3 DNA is TGTGCCAGCAGTTACTCGACTCCGAACACTGAAGCTTTCTTT.

For the CDR3, the DNA is TGTGCCAGCAGTTACAGGCCGACAGGGTCGAACACTGAAGCTTTCTTT. Translated: CASSYRPTGSNTEAFF. The rearrangement uses TRBV6-5 and TRBJ1-1; 7 bases are a match to TRBD1. This CDR3 is 16 amino acids long. Germline assignment: CDR1 MNHEY and CDR2 SVGAGI. V was clipped by 2 bases and J by 1 base; unmatched bases: 7.

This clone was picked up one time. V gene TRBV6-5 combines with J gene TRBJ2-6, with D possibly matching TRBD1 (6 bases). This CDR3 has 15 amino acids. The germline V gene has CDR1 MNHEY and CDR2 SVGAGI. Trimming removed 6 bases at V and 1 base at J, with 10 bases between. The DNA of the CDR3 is TGTGCCAGCAGCCCCCAGGGGTCTGGGGCCAACGTCCTGACTTTC. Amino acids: CASSPQGSGANVLTF.

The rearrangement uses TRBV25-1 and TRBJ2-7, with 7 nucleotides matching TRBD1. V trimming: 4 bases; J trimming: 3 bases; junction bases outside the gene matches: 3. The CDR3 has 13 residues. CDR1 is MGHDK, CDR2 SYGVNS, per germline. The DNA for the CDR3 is TGTGCCAGCAGTGTAGCAGGGGGCTACGAGCAGTACTTC. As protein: CASSVAGGYEQYF.

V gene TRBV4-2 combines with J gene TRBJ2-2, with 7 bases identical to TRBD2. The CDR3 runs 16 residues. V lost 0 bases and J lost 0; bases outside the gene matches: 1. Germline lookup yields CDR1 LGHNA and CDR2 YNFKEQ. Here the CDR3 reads CASSQDLAANTGELFF. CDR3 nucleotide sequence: TGTGCCAGCAGCCAAGATCTAGCGGCGAACACCGGGGAGCTGTTTTTT.

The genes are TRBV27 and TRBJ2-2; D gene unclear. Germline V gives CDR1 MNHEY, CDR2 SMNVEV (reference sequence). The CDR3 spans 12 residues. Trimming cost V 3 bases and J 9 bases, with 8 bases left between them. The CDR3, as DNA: TGTGCCAGCAGTTTGGGTGGGCGGGAGCTGTTTTTT. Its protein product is CASSLGGRELFF.

The CDR3: CASSFSFGLSQETQYF. In DNA form, the CDR3 reads TGTGCCAGCAGTTTCAGTTTTGGGCTGAGCCAAGAGACCCAGTACTTC. The V call is TRBV27, the J call TRBJ2-5; D is unresolved. The CDR3 runs 16 residues. Trimming stripped 3 bases from V and 1 base from J, with 15 bases between. Germline-derived CDR1 and CDR2 are MNHEY and SMNVEV (reference sequence).

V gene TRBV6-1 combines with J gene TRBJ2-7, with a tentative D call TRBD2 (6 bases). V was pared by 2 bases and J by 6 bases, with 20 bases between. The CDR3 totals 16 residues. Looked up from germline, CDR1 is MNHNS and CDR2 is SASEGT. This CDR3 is CASSEREWEFWGEQYF. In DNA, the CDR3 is TGTGCCAGCAGTGAACGGGAGTGGGAGTTTTGGGGCGAGCAGTACTTC.

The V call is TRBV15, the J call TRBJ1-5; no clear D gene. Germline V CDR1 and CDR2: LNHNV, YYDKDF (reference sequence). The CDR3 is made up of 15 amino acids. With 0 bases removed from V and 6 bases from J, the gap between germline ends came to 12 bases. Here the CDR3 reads CATSRDKKAVQPQHF. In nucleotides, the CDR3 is TGTGCCACCAGCAGAGATAAGAAAGCGGTTCAGCCCCAGCATTTT.

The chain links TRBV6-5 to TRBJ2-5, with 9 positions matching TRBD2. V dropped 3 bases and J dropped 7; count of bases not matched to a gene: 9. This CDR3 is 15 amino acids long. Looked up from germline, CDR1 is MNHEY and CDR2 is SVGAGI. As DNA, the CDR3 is TGTGCCAGCAGTTATCTAGCGGGGAGCACGGGGACCCAGTACTTC. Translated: CASSYLAGSTGTQYF.

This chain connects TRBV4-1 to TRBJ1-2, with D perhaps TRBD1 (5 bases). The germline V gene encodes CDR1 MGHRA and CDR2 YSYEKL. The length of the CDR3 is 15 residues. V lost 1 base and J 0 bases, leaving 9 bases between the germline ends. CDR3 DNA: TGCGCCAGCAGCCAAGTAGGGGCCGCTAACTATGGCTACACCTTC. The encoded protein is CASSQVGAANYGYTF.